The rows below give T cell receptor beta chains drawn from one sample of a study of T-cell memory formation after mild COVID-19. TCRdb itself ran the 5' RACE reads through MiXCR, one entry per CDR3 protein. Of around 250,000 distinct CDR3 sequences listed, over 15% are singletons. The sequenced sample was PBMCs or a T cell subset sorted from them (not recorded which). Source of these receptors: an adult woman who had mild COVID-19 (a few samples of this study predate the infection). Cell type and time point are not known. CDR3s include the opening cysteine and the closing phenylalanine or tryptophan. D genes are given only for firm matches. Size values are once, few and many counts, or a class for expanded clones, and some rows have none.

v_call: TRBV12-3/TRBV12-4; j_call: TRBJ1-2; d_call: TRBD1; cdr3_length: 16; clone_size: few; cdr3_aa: CASSLGGLGTAYGYTF; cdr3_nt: TGTGCCAGCAGTTTAGGAGGGTTGGGGACAGCCTATGGCTACACCTTC
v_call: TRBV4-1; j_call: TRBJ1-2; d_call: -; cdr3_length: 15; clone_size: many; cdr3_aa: CASSQDFQGNYGYTF; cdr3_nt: TGCGCCAGCAGCCAAGATTTTCAGGGAAACTATGGCTACACCTTC
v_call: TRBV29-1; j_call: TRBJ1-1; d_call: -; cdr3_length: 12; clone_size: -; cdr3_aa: CSVDAGNAEAFF; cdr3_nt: TGCAGCGTTGATGCGGGCAACGCTGAAGCTTTCTTT
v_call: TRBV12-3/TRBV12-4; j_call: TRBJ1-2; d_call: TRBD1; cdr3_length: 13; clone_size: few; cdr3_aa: CASSFRTGARYTF; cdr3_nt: TGTGCCAGCAGTTTCCGAACAGGGGCTCGCTACACCTTC
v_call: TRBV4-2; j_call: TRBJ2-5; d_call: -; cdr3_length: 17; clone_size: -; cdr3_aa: CASSQGGSYRGQETQYF; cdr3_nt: TGTGCCAGCAGCCAAGGAGGGAGCTATAGAGGCCAAGAGACCCAGTACTTC
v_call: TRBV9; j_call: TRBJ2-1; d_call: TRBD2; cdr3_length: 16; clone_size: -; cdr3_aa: CASSTRGTSGSNEQFF; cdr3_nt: TGTGCCAGCAGCACCAGGGGGACTAGCGGGAGTAATGAGCAGTTCTTC
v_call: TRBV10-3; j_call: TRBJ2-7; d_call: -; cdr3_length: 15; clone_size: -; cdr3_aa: CAIGDFQGQAGEQYF; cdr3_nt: TGTGCCATCGGAGACTTCCAGGGTCAAGCGGGCGAGCAGTACTTC
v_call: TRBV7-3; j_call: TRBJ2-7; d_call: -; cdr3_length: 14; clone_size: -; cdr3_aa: CASSLDFGAAEQYF; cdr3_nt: TGTGCCAGCAGCCTCGACTTCGGGGCCGCCGAGCAGTACTTC
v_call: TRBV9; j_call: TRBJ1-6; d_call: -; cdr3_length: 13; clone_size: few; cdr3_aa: CASSVSGASPLHF; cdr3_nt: TGTGCCAGCAGCGTTTCAGGGGCATCACCCCTCCACTTT
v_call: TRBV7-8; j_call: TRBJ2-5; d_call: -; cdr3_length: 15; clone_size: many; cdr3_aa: CASSFVGGFRETQYF; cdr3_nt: TGTGCCAGCAGCTTCGTTGGGGGGTTTAGGGAGACCCAGTACTTC
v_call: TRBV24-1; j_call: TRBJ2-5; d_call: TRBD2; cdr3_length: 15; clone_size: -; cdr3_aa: CATSVQAGREETQYF; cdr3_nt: TGTGCCACCAGTGTTCAAGCGGGACGAGAAGAGACCCAGTACTTC
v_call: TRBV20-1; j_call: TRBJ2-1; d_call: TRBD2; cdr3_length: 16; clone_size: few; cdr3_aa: CSAGRTSGRLYNEQFF; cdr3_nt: TGCAGTGCTGGGAGGACTAGCGGGCGCCTGTACAATGAGCAGTTCTTC
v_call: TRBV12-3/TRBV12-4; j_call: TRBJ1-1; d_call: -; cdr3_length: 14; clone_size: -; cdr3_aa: CASSLSAVNTEAFF; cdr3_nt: TGTGCCAGCAGTTTATCGGCAGTGAACACTGAAGCTTTCTTT
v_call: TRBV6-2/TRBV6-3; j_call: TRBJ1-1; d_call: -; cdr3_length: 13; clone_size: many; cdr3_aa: CASSYGGHTEAFF; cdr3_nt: TGTGCCAGCAGTTATGGGGGGCACACTGAAGCTTTCTTT
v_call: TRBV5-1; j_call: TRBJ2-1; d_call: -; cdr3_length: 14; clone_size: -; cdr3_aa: CASSQGPANNEQFF; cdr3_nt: TGCGCCAGCAGCCAGGGCCCCGCTAACAATGAGCAGTTCTTC
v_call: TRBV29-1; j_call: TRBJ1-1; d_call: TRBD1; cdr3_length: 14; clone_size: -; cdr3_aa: CSADRTGGNTEAFF; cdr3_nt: TGCAGCGCCGACCGGACAGGGGGGAACACTGAAGCTTTCTTT
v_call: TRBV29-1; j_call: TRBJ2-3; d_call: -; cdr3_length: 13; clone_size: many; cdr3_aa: CSVRAPSTDTQYF; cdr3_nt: TGCAGCGTTCGAGCGCCTTCCACAGATACGCAGTATTTT
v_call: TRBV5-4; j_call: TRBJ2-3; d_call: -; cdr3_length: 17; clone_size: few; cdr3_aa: CASSRGAGAVGTDTQYF; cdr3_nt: TGTGCCAGCTCTCGTGGGGCTGGGGCCGTTGGTACAGATACGCAGTATTTT
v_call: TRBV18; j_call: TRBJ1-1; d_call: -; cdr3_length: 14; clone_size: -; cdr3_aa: CASSSRSGDTEAFF; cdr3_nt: TGTGCCAGCTCATCTCGGAGTGGGGACACTGAAGCTTTCTTT
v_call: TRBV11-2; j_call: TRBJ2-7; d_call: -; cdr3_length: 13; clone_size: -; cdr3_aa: CASSPRKGGEQYF; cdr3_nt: TGTGCCAGCAGCCCCCGGAAGGGCGGCGAGCAGTACTTC
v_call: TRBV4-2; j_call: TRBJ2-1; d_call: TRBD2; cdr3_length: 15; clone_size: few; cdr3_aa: CASSQKGLANFEQFF; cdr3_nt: TGTGCCAGCAGCCAGAAGGGACTAGCGAATTTTGAGCAGTTCTTC
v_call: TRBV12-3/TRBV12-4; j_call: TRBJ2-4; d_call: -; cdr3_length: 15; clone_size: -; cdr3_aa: CASSLRSGAKNIQYF; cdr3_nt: TGTGCCAGCAGTTTACGATCCGGTGCCAAAAACATTCAGTACTTC
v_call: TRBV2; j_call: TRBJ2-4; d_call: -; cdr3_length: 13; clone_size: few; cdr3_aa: CASSEAWERSQYF; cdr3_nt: TGTGCCAGCAGTGAAGCTTGGGAACGGAGTCAGTACTTC
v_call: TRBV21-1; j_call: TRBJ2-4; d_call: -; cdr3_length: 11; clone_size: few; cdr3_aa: CASSKRGIQYF; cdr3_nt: TGTGCCAGCAGCAAACGGGGGATTCAGTACTTC
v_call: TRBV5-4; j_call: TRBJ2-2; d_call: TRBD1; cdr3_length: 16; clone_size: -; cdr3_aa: CASSFLAGGTTGELFF; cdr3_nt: TGTGCCAGCAGCTTTCTGGCAGGGGGCACCACCGGGGAGCTGTTTTTT
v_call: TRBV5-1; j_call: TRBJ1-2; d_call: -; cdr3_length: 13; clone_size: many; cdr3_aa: CASSLGQSYGYTF; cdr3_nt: TGCGCCAGCAGCTTGGGCCAGAGCTATGGCTACACCTTC
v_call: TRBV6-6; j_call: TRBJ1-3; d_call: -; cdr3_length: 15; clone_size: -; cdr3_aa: CASRPQGQGGNTIYF; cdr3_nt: TGTGCCAGCAGACCTCAGGGTCAGGGCGGAAACACCATATATTTT
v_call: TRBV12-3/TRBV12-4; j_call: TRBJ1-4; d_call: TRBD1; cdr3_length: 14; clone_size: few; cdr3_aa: CASRDRATNEKLFF; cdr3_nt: TGTGCCAGCAGGGACAGGGCCACTAATGAAAAACTGTTTTTT
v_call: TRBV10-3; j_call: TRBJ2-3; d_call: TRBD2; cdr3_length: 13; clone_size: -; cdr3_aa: CAISESTSGTQYF; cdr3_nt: TGTGCCATCAGTGAGTCGACTAGCGGAACGCAGTATTTT
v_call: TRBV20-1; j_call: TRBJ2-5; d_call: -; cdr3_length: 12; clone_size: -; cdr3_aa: CSARGTQETQYF; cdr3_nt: TGCAGTGCTAGGGGAACACAAGAGACCCAGTACTTC
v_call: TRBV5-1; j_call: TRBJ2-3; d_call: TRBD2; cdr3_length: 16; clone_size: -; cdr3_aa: CASSSGSGASTDTQYF; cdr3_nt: TGCGCCAGCAGCTCAGGTAGCGGGGCTAGCACAGATACGCAGTATTTT
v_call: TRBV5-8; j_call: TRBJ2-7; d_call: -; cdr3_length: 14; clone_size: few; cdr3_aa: CASRPAGKGYEQYF; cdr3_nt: TGTGCCAGCAGGCCGGCAGGGAAGGGATACGAGCAGTACTTC
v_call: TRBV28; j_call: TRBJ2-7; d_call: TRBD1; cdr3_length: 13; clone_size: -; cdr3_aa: CASSSVTGELGTF; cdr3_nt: TGTGCCAGCAGCTCCGTAACAGGGGAACTGGGGACCTTC
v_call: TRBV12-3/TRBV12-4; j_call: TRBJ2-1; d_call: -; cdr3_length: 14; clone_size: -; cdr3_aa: CASSFDTLYNEQFF; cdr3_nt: TGTGCCAGCAGCTTCGACACGCTTTACAATGAGCAGTTCTTC
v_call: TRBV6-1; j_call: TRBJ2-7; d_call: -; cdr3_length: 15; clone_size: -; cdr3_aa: CASSEFGGRGYEQYF; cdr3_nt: TGTGCCAGCAGTGAATTTGGGGGCAGAGGCTACGAGCAGTACTTC
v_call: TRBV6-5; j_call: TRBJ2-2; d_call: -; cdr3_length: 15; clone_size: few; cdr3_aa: CASSYGGKSFPELFF; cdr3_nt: TGTGCCAGCAGTTACGGCGGGAAGAGTTTCCCGGAGCTGTTTTTT
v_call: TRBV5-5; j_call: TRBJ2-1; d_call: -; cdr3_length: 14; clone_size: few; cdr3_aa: CASSFTDEDNEQFF; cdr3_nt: TGTGCCAGCAGCTTTACTGATGAAGACAATGAGCAGTTCTTC
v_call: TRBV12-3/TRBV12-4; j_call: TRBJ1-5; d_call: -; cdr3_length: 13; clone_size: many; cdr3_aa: CASSLSGNQPQHF; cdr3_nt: TGTGCCAGCAGTTTGTCTGGAAATCAGCCCCAGCATTTT
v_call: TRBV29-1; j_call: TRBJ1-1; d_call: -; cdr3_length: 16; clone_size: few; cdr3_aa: CSVVRVQLGISLEAFF; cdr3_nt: TGCAGCGTTGTCCGGGTTCAGTTGGGAATCTCCCTAGAAGCTTTCTTT
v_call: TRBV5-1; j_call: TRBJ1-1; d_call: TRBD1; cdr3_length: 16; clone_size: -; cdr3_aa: CASSPGTALRGTEAFF; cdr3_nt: TGCGCCAGCAGCCCTGGGACAGCCCTGCGTGGTACTGAAGCTTTCTTT
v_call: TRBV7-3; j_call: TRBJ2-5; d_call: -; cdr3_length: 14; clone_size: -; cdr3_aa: CASSLGGREETQYF; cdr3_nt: TGTGCCAGCAGCTTAGGGGGTCGGGAGGAGACCCAGTACTTC
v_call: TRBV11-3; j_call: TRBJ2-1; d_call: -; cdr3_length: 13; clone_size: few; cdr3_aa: CASSLQGYNEQFF; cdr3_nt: TGTGCCAGCAGCTTACAGGGCTACAATGAGCAGTTCTTC
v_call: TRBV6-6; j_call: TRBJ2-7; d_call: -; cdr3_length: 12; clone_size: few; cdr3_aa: CASRTREDEQYF; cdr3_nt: TGTGCCAGCAGGACCAGGGAGGACGAGCAGTACTTC
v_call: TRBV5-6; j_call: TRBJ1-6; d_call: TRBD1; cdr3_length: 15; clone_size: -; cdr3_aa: CASSPWDRDNSPLHF; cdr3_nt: TGTGCCAGCAGCCCGTGGGACAGGGATAATTCACCCCTCCACTTT
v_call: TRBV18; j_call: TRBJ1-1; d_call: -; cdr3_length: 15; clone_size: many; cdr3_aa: CASSPLDGANTEAFF; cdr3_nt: TGTGCCAGCTCACCCCTGGACGGTGCGAACACTGAAGCTTTCTTT
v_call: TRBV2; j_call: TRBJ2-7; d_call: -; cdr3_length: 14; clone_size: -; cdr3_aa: CASRSGTQTYEQYF; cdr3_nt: TGTGCCAGCAGATCCGGGACGCAGACCTACGAGCAGTACTTC
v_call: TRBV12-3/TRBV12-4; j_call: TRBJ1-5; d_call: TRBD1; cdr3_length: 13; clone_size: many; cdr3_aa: CASTHDGDSAMHF; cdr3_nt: TGTGCCAGCACACACGATGGGGACAGCGCTATGCATTTT
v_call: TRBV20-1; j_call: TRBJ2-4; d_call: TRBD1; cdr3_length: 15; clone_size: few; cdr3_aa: CSAPGTAVAKNIQYF; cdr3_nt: TGCAGTGCTCCTGGGACAGCTGTAGCCAAAAACATTCAGTACTTC
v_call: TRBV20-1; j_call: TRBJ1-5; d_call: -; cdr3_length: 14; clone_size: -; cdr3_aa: CSPIHLRRAQPQHF; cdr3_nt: TGCAGTCCAATCCATCTTCGCCGGGCTCAGCCCCAGCATTTT
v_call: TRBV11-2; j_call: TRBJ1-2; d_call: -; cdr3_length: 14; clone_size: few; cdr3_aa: CASSLEFRGAGYTF; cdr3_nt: TGTGCCAGCAGCTTAGAATTTCGGGGGGCCGGCTACACCTTC
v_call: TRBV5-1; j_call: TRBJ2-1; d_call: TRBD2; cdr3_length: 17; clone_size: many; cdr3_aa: CASSLASGSPSYNEQFF; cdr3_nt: TGCGCCAGCAGCTTGGCGAGCGGGAGTCCTTCCTACAATGAGCAGTTCTTC
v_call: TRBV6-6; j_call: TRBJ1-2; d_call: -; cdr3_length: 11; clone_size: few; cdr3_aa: CASTTGGPPTF; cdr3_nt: TGTGCCAGCACTACGGGGGGTCCGCCCACCTTC
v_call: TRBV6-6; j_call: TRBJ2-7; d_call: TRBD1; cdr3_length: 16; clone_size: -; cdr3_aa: CASSYSTGPSSYEQYF; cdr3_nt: TGTGCCAGCAGTTACTCGACAGGGCCGAGCTCCTACGAGCAGTACTTC
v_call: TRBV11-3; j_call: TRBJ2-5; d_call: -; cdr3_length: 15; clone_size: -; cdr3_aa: CASSLDGLARETQYF; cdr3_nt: TGTGCCAGCAGCTTAGATGGGCTAGCGCGAGAGACCCAGTACTTC
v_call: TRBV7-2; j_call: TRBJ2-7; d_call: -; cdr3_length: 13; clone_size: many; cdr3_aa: CASSYLTPYEQYF; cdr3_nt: TGTGCCAGCAGCTACTTGACACCTTACGAGCAGTACTTC